This entry lists 27 T cell receptor beta chains sequenced from one sample in a study of blood T cell repertoires in COVID-19. The table came from immunoSEQ multiplex PCR; TCRdb's copy has only in-frame clones and leaves some out. This repertoire shows about 200,000 clones, more than 85% found once; its top ten account for about 0.8%. The sequencing input was peripheral blood. Source of these receptors: a man aged 60 to 69 with COVID-19, enrolled during active disease.

The chain is built from TRBV6-5 and TRBJ1-1; TRBD1 matches 7 bases. From germline, CDR1 is MNHEY and CDR2 SVGAGI. V shed 0 bases and J 12 bases; nucleotides not matched to a gene: 7. There are 13 residues in the CDR3. In nucleotides, the CDR3 is TGTGCCAGCAGTTACTCAGAGGGGGCTCAGACTTTCTTT. This translates into CASSYSEGAQTFF.

The chain links TRBV5-1 to TRBJ2-5; 9 positions match TRBD1. CDR1 and CDR2 from the germline V gene are SGHRS and YFSETQ. V gave up 6 bases and J gave up 4 bases; unmatched junction bases: 13. The CDR3 runs 16 residues. This chain's CDR3 is CASNRWAPGQGETQYF. In nucleotides, the CDR3 is TGCGCCAGCAACCGTTGGGCTCCGGGACAGGGAGAGACCCAGTACTTC.

DNA of the CDR3: TGTGCCAGCAGCCAAGGCACTTCAAACTATGGCTACACCTTC. Translated, it gives CASSQGTSNYGYTF. V and J are TRBV3-1 (or the pseudogene TRBV3-2) and TRBJ1-2, with unresolved D. This CDR3 is 14 amino acids long. V was cut by 1 base and J by 2 bases, with 8 bases left in between. Germline loops: CDR1 LGHDT, CDR2 YNNKEL (reference sequence).

CDR3 nucleotides: TGTGCCAGCACCCTAGACAGGGAAGCTTTCTTT. It is translated as CASTLDREAFF. The rearrangement uses TRBV6-5 and TRBJ1-1; the D gene is possibly TRBD1 (6 bases). V lost 7 bases, J lost 8 bases, and 11 bases lay in between. This CDR3 has 11 residues. Germline V gene sequence: CDR1 MNHEY, CDR2 SVGAGI.

This chain uses TRBV7-2 with TRBJ1-2; perhaps TRBD1 as D (6 bases). The V end lost 1 base, the J end lost 3 bases, and 12 bases lay between the germline ends. The CDR3 contains 15 residues. Looked up from germline, CDR1 is SGHTA and CDR2 is FQGNSA. The CDR3 DNA sequence: TGTGCCAGCAGCTTAGGTCGGACAGCCCACTATGGCTACACCTTC. This codes for CASSLGRTAHYGYTF.

This chain uses TRBV6-2 or TRBV6-3 with TRBJ2-7; maybe TRBD2 (6 bases). Trimming shortened V by 3 bases and J by 5 bases, and 17 bases separated the two germline ends. Germline CDR1 is MNHEY and CDR2 is SVGEGT. This CDR3 contains 15 residues. CDR3 amino acids: CASSYVGGTRDEQYF. The CDR3 DNA sequence: TGTGCCAGCAGTTATGTTGGGGGGACGCGGGACGAGCAGTACTTC.

The J gene is TRBJ2-7, the V gene TRBV3-1 (or the pseudogene TRBV3-2); D perhaps matches TRBD1 (5 bases). V was shortened by 8 bases and J by 1 base, with 27 bases between the two germline ends. The CDR3 is 18 amino acids. The germline gives CDR1 LGHDT, CDR2 YNNKEL (reference sequence). The CDR3 is CASVLLSGHPPESYEQYF. CDR3 nucleotide sequence: TGTGCCAGCGTCTTGCTTTCCGGACATCCTCCGGAATCCTACGAGCAGTACTTC.

This clone has just a few counts. The V call is TRBV11-2, the J call TRBJ1-6; tentative D call: TRBD1 (6 bases). Trimming took 3 bases from V and 0 from J, leaving 6 bases between them. The germline gives CDR1 SGHAT, CDR2 FQNNGV. This CDR3 has 15 residues. In nucleotides, the CDR3 is TGTGCCAGCAGCTTGACAGGCTCCTATAATTCACCCCTCCACTTT. Protein: CASSLTGSYNSPLHF.

This chain connects TRBV3-1 (or the pseudogene TRBV3-2) to TRBJ2-3; D ambiguous. The CDR3 covers 16 residues. V was cut by 0 bases and J by 2 bases, with 12 bases left in between. Per germline, CDR1 LGHDT and CDR2 YNNKEL (reference sequence). The CDR3 here is CASSQDRGSYTDTQYF. For the CDR3, the DNA is TGTGCCAGCAGCCAAGATCGCGGCTCCTACACAGATACGCAGTATTTT.

CDR3 in DNA: TGTGCCAGCAGCACAAATGTAGGCGGTTCCTACGAGCAGTACTTC. Residues: CASSTNVGGSYEQYF. This chain uses TRBV7-9 with TRBJ2-7; D is unclear. Trimming stripped 5 bases from V and 1 base from J, with 15 bases between. Germline assignment: CDR1 SEHNR and CDR2 FQNEAQ (reference sequence). The CDR3 length is 15 residues.

The chain uses TRBV6-4 and TRBJ1-1; TRBD1 might be the D (6 bases). CDR1 is MRHNA, CDR2 SNTAGT, per germline. Trimming took off 6 bases at V and 2 bases at J, with 19 bases between the two ends. The CDR3 sequence is 16 residues long. The CDR3 DNA sequence: TGTGCCAGCAGAAAACCCGGTACAGGGACCAACACTGAAGCTTTCTTT. This sequence encodes CASRKPGTGTNTEAFF.

The rearrangement links TRBV19 to TRBJ1-2, with D perhaps TRBD1 (6 bases). This CDR3 comprises 15 residues. Germline V gene lookup returns CDR1 LNHDA and CDR2 SQIVND (reference sequence). Trimming stripped 1 base from V and 5 bases from J, with 14 bases between. CDR3 bases: TGTGCCAGTAGTATAGGGACAGCCCGCTCTTATGGCTACACCTTC. Amino acid sequence: CASSIGTARSYGYTF.

The chain combines TRBV18 with TRBJ1-1, with D possibly being TRBD1 (6 bases). Trimming cost V 1 base and J 0 bases, with 9 bases left between them. This CDR3 is 15 amino acids long. Germline CDR1 and CDR2: KGHSH and LQKENI. CDR3 in DNA: TGTGCCAGCTCACCACAGGGGGACATGAACACTGAAGCTTTCTTT. Amino acid sequence: CASSPQGDMNTEAFF.

J is TRBJ1-3 and V is TRBV9, with D possibly TRBD1 on 6 matching bases. Germline CDR1 reads SGDLS; CDR2 reads YYNGEE. The CDR3 covers 14 residues. Between the trimmed V and J ends, which lost 0 bases and 2 bases, there was a span of 6 bases. The chain's CDR3 is CASSVGQAGNTIYF. The CDR3 bases are TGTGCCAGCAGCGTAGGACAGGCTGGAAACACCATATATTTT. The whole variable domain, filled in from reference TRBV9 and TRBJ1-3, reads DSGVTQTPKHLITATGQRVTLRCSPRSGDLSVYWYQQSLDQGLQFLIQYYNGEERAKGNILERFSAQQFPDLHSELNLSSLELGDSALYFCASSVGQAGNTIYFGEGSWLTVV.

CDR3 region: CASSLGTAGNTIYF. CDR3 in DNA: TGTGCCAGCAGCTTAGGGACAGCTGGAAACACCATATATTTT. The chain links TRBV5-8 to TRBJ1-3; 7 bases match TRBD1. V gave up 2 bases and J gave up 2 bases; unmatched junction bases: 1. The germline CDR1 and CDR2 sequences are SGHTS and YDEGEE. CDR3 length: 14 amino acids.

The gene calls are TRBV3-1 (or the pseudogene TRBV3-2) and TRBJ2-6; 8 nucleotides align to TRBD1. Germline V gives CDR1 LGHDT, CDR2 YNNKEL (reference sequence). The CDR3 is made up of 21 amino acids. With V trimmed by 1 base and J by 0 bases, 14 bases remained unmatched. Here the CDR3 reads CASSQVGPTGASSSGANVLTF. CDR3 DNA: TGTGCCAGCAGCCAAGTGGGCCCGACAGGGGCTTCTTCCTCTGGGGCCAACGTCCTGACTTTC.

The chain joins TRBV3-1 (or the pseudogene TRBV3-2) to TRBJ2-7, with TRBD2 matching 12 bases. The CDR3 contains 15 residues. J was trimmed by 4 bases and V by 5 bases; bases with no gene match: 6. Germline CDR1 is LGHDT and CDR2 is YNNKEL (reference sequence). The CDR3 bases are TGTGCCAGCAGCGCTACTAGCGGGAGGTATTACGAGCAGTACTTC. It is translated as CASSATSGRYYEQYF.

V and J are TRBV18 and TRBJ2-7; TRBD1 matches at 12 bases. The CDR3 covers 16 residues. The germline gives CDR1 KGHSH, CDR2 LQKENI. Losses at the gene ends were 4 bases for V and 5 bases for J; bases not matched to a gene: 9. The CDR3 here is CASSLKIGTGGNEQYF. CDR3 in DNA: TGTGCCAGCTCACTGAAAATCGGGACAGGGGGCAACGAGCAGTACTTC.

The chain joins TRBV9 to TRBJ1-3; 7 bases are a match to TRBD1. The CDR3 is 14 residues long. CDR1 is SGDLS and CDR2 is YYNGEE in the germline V gene. V lost 2 bases to trimming and J lost 2 bases; unmatched junction nucleotides: 1. The CDR3 protein is CASSVDRTGNTIYF. In DNA form, the CDR3 reads TGTGCCAGCAGCGTGGACAGGACTGGAAACACCATATATTTT.

This chain links TRBV15 with TRBJ1-6, with TRBD1 matching 7 bases. Germline loops: CDR1 LNHNV, CDR2 YYDKDF (reference sequence). This CDR3 region has 15 residues. V gave up 6 bases and J gave up 9 bases; unmatched junction bases: 11. CDR3 sequence reads: CATRIGTARPSPLHF. The CDR3 nucleotides read TGTGCCACCAGAATAGGGACAGCACGACCTTCACCCCTCCACTTT.

This chain connects TRBV28 to TRBJ2-6; the D is unclear. CDR1 and CDR2 from the germline V gene are MDHEN and SYDVKM. V gave up 3 bases and J gave up 1 base, with 7 bases separating them. The CDR3 has 15 amino acids. CDR3 DNA sequence: TGTGCCAGCAGTTTCGGAGATTCTGGGGCCAACGTCCTGACTTTC. Translating gives CASSFGDSGANVLTF.

This chain joins TRBV19 and TRBJ1-4; D not resolved. This CDR3 is built from 13 residues. V gave up 3 bases and J gave up 2 bases, with 4 bases separating them. Germline lookup yields CDR1 LNHDA and CDR2 SQIVND (reference sequence). The CDR3 reads CASSIETNEKLFF. The CDR3 DNA is TGTGCCAGTAGTATCGAGACTAATGAAAAACTGTTTTTT.

The V gene is TRBV11-1, the J gene TRBJ2-1; D remains ambiguous. The CDR3 loop spans 15 amino acids. Germline values: CDR1 SGHAT, CDR2 FQDESV (reference sequence). The V end was cut by 7 bases, the J end by 1 base, with 14 bases between. The CDR3 DNA reads as TGTGCCAGCACCGACTCCAAGAGGTCCTACAATGAGCAGTTCTTC. This codes for CASTDSKRSYNEQFF.

V is TRBV15 and J is TRBJ1-4; D is undetermined. The CDR3 is made up of 13 amino acids. Germline V gives CDR1 LNHNV, CDR2 YYDKDF (reference sequence). Trimming took 8 bases from V and 0 from J, leaving 7 bases between them. This chain's CDR3 is CATAAATNEKLFF. CDR3 DNA sequence: TGTGCCACCGCGGCTGCAACTAATGAAAAACTGTTTTTT.

This clone showed up just a few times. The gene calls are TRBV7-3 and TRBJ2-1, with 7 bases lining up with TRBD2. The CDR3 length is 16 residues. V lost 5 bases, J lost 4 bases, and 11 bases stayed unmatched. The germline V gene has CDR1 SGHTA and CDR2 FQGTGA. The CDR3 DNA is TGTGCCAGCAGCCCCCGTCTAGCGGAAACTTACAATGAGCAGTTCTTC. Amino acid sequence: CASSPRLAETYNEQFF.

The chain couples TRBV5-1 to TRBJ2-3; the match to TRBD2 covers 13 bases. Germline V gives CDR1 SGHRS, CDR2 YFSETQ. J gave up 2 bases and V 4 bases, and 4 bases lay outside the gene matches. This CDR3 contains 16 residues. The CDR3: CASSEGLAGPTDTQYF. The CDR3 DNA sequence: TGCGCCAGCAGCGAGGGACTAGCGGGACCCACAGATACGCAGTATTTT.

This clone was seen a single time. The chain couples TRBV2 to TRBJ2-7; D unclear. V was pared by 5 bases and J by 0 bases, with 8 bases between. CDR3 size: 13 residues. The germline CDR1 and CDR2 sequences are SNHLY and FYNNEI. CDR3 sequence reads: CASSRQDSYEQYF. The CDR3 nucleotides read TGTGCCAGCAGTCGGCAGGACTCCTACGAGCAGTACTTC. The full variable domain, rest sourced from reference TRBV2 and TRBJ2-7, is EPEVTQTPSHQVTQMGQEVILRCVPISNHLYFYWYRQILGQKVEFLVSFYNNEISEKSEIFDDQFSVERPDGSNFTLKIRSTKLEDSAMYFCASSRQDSYEQYFGPGTRLTVT.